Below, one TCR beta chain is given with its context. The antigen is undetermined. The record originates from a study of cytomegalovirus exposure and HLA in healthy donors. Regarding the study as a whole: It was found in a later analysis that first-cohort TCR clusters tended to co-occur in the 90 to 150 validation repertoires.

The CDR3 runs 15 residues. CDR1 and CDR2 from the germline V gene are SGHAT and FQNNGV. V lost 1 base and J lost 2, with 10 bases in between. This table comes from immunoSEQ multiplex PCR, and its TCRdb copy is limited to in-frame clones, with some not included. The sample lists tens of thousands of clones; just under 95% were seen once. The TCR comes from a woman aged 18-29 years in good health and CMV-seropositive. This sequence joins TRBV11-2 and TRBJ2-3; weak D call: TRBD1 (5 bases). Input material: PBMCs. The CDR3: CASSLVGASTDTQYF. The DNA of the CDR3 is TGTGCCAGCAGCTTAGTAGGGGCGTCCACAGATACGCAGTATTTT.